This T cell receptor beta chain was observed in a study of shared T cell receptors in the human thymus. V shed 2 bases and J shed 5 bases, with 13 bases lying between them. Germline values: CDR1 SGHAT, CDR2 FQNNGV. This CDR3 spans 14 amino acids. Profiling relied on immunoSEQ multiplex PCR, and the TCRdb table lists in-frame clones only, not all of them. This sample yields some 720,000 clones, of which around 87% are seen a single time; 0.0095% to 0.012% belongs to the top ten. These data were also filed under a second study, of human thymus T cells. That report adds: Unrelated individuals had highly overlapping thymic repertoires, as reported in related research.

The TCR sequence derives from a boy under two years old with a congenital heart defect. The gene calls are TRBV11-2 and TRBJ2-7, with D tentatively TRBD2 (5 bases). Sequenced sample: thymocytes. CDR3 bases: TGTGCCAGCAGCTTAAAGTTGCGGGCGCACGAGCAGTACTTC. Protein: CASSLKLRAHEQYF.